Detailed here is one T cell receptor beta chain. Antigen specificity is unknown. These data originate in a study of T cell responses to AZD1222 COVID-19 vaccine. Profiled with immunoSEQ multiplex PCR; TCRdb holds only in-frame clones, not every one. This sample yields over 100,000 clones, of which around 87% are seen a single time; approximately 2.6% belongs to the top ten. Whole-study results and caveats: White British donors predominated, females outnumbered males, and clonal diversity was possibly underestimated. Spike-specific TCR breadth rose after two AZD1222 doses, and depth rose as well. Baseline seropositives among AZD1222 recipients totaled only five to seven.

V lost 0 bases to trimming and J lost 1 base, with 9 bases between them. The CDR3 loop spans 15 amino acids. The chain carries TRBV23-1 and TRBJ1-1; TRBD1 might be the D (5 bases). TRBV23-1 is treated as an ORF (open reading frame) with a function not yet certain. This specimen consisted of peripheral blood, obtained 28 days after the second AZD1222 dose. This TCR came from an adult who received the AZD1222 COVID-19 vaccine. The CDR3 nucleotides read TGCGCCAGCAGTCAATCTTGGGGCGGGAACACTGAAGCTTTCTTT. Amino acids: CASSQSWGGNTEAFF.